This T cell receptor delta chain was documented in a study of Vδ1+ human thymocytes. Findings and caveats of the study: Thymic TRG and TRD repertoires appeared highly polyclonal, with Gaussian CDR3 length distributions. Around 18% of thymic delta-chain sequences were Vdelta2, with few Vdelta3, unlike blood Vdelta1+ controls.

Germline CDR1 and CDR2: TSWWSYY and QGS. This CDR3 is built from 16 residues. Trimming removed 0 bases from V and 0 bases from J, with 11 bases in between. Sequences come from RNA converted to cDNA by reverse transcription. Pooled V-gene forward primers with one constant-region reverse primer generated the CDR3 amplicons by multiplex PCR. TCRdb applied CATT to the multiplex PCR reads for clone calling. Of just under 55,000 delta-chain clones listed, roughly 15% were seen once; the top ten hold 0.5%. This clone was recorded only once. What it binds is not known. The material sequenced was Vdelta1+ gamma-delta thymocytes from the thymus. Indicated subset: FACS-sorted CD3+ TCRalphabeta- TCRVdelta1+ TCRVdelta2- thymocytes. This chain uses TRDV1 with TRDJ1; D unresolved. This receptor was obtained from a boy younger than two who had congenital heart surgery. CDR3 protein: CALGELAARYTDKLIF. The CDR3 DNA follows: TGTGCTCTTGGGGAACTTGCTGCGCGGTACACCGATAAACTCATCTTT.